The 23 T cell receptor beta chains below were found in one sample sequenced in a study of blood T cell repertoires in COVID-19. This table comes from immunoSEQ multiplex PCR, and its TCRdb copy is limited to in-frame clones, with some not included. The sample includes around 190,000 clones, around 86% of them seen just once. The sequencing sample was made of PBMCs or T cells enriched from blood (not recorded which). All receptors come from a man between 40 and 49 years old with acute COVID-19.

As for this clone: One end of the junction does not line up with germline, which may come from a read error. The V call is TRBV7-6, the J call TRBJ2-7, with 7 bases lining up with TRBD2. Germline V gives CDR1 SGHVS, CDR2 FNYEAQ. CDR3 length: 11 amino acids. The CDR3 region has the DNA TGTGCCAGCAGCCTTAGCGGGCAGGTCCTCTTC. This translates into CASSLSGQVLF. Drawing the rest from reference TRBV7-6 and TRBJ2-7, the complete variable domain is GAGVSQSPRYKVTKRGQDVALRCDPISGHVSLYWYRQALGQGPEFLTYFNYEAQQDKSGLPNDRFSAERPEGSISTLTIQRTEQRDSAMYRCASSLSGQVLFGPGTRLTVT.

This chain links TRBV11-1 with TRBJ2-1; TRBD1 might be the D (6 bases). The CDR3 has 16 residues. CDR1 is SGHAT and CDR2 is FQDESV in the germline V gene (reference sequence). Trimming left V 3 bases short and J 0 bases short, with 12 bases between. The CDR3 nucleotides read TGTGCCAGCAGCTTGTCAGACAGGAGCTCCTACAATGAGCAGTTCTTC. Its translation is CASSLSDRSSYNEQFF.

CDR3 amino acids: CASSLTVGVTSGNTIYF. The CDR3, as DNA: TGTGCCAGCAGCTTAACGGTCGGAGTTACCTCTGGAAACACCATATATTTT. The rearrangement links TRBV7-3 to TRBJ1-3; D remains unclear. The CDR3 extends over 17 amino acids. Deletions cut 0 bases from V and 0 bases from J, with 12 bases between. Germline CDR1 reads SGHTA; CDR2 reads FQGTGA.

V gene TRBV5-1 combines with J gene TRBJ2-7; 8 nucleotides align to TRBD2. CDR1 and CDR2 from the germline V gene are SGHRS and YFSETQ. The CDR3 is 14 residues long. J gave up 2 bases and V 3 bases, and 4 bases lay outside the gene matches. CDR3 DNA sequence: TGCGCCAGCAGCTCCACTAGCGGTCCCTACGAGCAGTACTTC. Translation: CASSSTSGPYEQYF.

The V gene is TRBV30, the J gene TRBJ2-5; 8 nucleotides align to TRBD1. Looked up from germline, CDR1 is GTSNPN and CDR2 is SVGIG (reference sequence). This CDR3 comprises 14 residues. The V segment lost 1 base and the J segment 3 bases; nucleotides outside the gene matches: 4. In DNA form, the CDR3 reads TGTGCCTGGAGTGCAGGGGGCGCGGAAGAGACCCAGTACTTC. Translation: CAWSAGGAEETQYF.

This clone was seen just once. The chain has TRBV27 and TRBJ1-5, with D perhaps TRBD1 (5 bases). The V and J ends lost 9 bases and 3 bases respectively, with 6 bases between them. The CDR3 is 11 residues long. Germline CDR1 reads MNHEY; CDR2 reads SMNVEV (reference sequence). CDR3 protein: CARGLNQPQHF. CDR3 in DNA: TGTGCCAGGGGGCTCAATCAGCCCCAGCATTTT.

The rearrangement links TRBV7-9 to TRBJ1-2; 11 bases map to TRBD1. Germline loops: CDR1 SEHNR, CDR2 FQNEAQ (reference sequence). The CDR3 is 13 residues long. V gave up 3 bases and J gave up 8 bases; unmatched junction bases: 2. CDR3 protein: CASSFGTGGGYTF. The CDR3 nucleotides are TGTGCCAGCAGCTTCGGGACAGGGGGAGGCTACACCTTC.

This clone has just one count. The chain combines TRBV30 with TRBJ2-3; TRBD1 might be the D (6 bases). Germline-derived CDR1 and CDR2 are GTSNPN and SVGIG (reference sequence). The CDR3 totals 13 residues. The V end lost 0 bases, the J end lost 6 bases, and 10 bases lay between the germline ends. The CDR3 is CAWSVGASDTQYF. DNA for the CDR3: TGTGCCTGGAGTGTGGGGGCGTCGGATACGCAGTATTTT.

The V gene is TRBV7-9, the J gene TRBJ1-1; tentative D call: TRBD1 (6 bases). The CDR3 is 15 residues long. From germline, CDR1 is SEHNR and CDR2 FQNEAQ (reference sequence). The V end was cut by 5 bases, the J end by 7 bases, with 20 bases between. The CDR3 sequence is CASSPRTDLSSEAFF. CDR3 nucleotides: TGTGCCAGCAGCCCCCGGACAGATCTATCAAGTGAAGCTTTCTTT.

This sequence joins TRBV6-1 and TRBJ1-3; 8 bases align to TRBD1. The CDR3 has 15 amino acids. V lost 2 bases to trimming and J lost 2 bases; unmatched junction nucleotides: 2. The germline CDR1 and CDR2 sequences are MNHNS and SASEGT. CDR3 sequence reads: CASSELTGAGNTIYF. For the CDR3, the DNA is TGTGCCAGCAGTGAATTGACAGGGGCTGGAAACACCATATATTTT.

This chain uses TRBV28 with TRBJ2-5; D possibly corresponds to TRBD2 (7 bases). V lost 6 bases, J lost 6 bases, and 20 bases lay in between. This CDR3 contains 15 residues. Germline CDR1 reads MDHEN; CDR2 reads SYDVKM. In DNA form, the CDR3 reads TGTGCCAGCAGCTCCCGGGGGGCGCTTCCGAAGACCCAGTACTTC. Its translation is CASSSRGALPKTQYF.

This clone has only one observation. The chain combines TRBV3-1 (or the pseudogene TRBV3-2) with TRBJ2-2; D unresolved. This CDR3 contains 14 residues. Germline V CDR1 and CDR2: LGHDT, YNNKEL (reference sequence). V was cut by 0 bases and J by 5 bases, with 7 bases left in between. CDR3 residues: CASSQDLTTGELFF. The CDR3 DNA reads as TGTGCCAGCAGCCAAGATCTAACTACCGGGGAGCTGTTTTTT.

This chain connects TRBV11-3 to TRBJ2-7; TRBD1 matches at 7 bases. This CDR3 region has 14 residues. Germline CDR1 is SGHNT and CDR2 is YENEEA. V was pared by 5 bases and J by 2 bases, with 6 bases of the junction left unmatched. The CDR3 DNA follows: TGTGCCAGCAGCCGGGACAGTCAGGCCTACGAGCAGTACTTC. Its protein product is CASSRDSQAYEQYF.

The V call is TRBV20-1, the J call TRBJ1-3; D possibly corresponds to TRBD1 (5 bases). V lost 3 bases and J 14 bases, leaving 14 bases between the germline ends. The CDR3 extends over 11 amino acids. Germline assignment: CDR1 DFQATT and CDR2 SNEGSKA (reference sequence). The CDR3 DNA follows: TGCAGTGCTAGGGTCAGGGATTCCGTATATTTT. It encodes CSARVRDSVYF.

V gene TRBV7-9 combines with J gene TRBJ2-7, with TRBD2 matching 8 bases. V lost 5 bases and J lost 11; bases outside the gene matches: 17. Germline assignment: CDR1 SEHNR and CDR2 FQNEAQ (reference sequence). This CDR3 contains 15 residues. The CDR3 protein is CASSPRGTSGLKKYF. CDR3 nucleotide sequence: TGTGCCAGCAGCCCCCGGGGAACTAGCGGTCTTAAGAAGTACTTC.

A remark on this clone: The junction departs from the called germline gene at one end, perhaps through a read error. This chain uses TRBV7-9 with TRBJ2-1, with D possibly TRBD2 on 7 matching bases. Germline V gene lookup returns CDR1 SEHNR and CDR2 FQNEAQ (reference sequence). The CDR3 loop spans 16 amino acids. CDR3 sequence: CASSLVPGGPYTEQFF. In DNA form, the CDR3 reads TGTGCCAGCAGCTTAGTCCCGGGGGGCCCGTACACTGAGCAGTTCTTC.

The sample holds one count of this clone. J is TRBJ1-2 and V is TRBV18; tentatively, D is TRBD1 (5 bases). The CDR3 has 14 amino acids. Trimming took 3 bases from V and 6 from J, leaving 14 bases between them. Per the germline V gene, CDR1 is KGHSH and CDR2 is LQKENI. The CDR3 region is CASSPIRGSDGYTF. CDR3 nucleotides: TGTGCCAGCTCACCTATTAGGGGATCCGATGGCTACACCTTC.

This clone was seen a single time. The V and J genes are TRBV9 and TRBJ1-5, with D tentatively TRBD1 (6 bases). The CDR3 runs to 16 residues. V lost 3 bases to trimming and J lost 3 bases, with 16 bases between them. Per the germline V gene, CDR1 is SGDLS and CDR2 is YYNGEE. In DNA form, the CDR3 reads TGTGCCAGCAGCGCCGGCAGCGGGGGGCCCAATCAGCCCCAGCATTTT. Amino acid sequence: CASSAGSGGPNQPQHF.

The chain couples TRBV6-1 to TRBJ1-5; D possibly corresponds to TRBD1 (6 bases). This CDR3 contains 17 residues. Germline V gene sequence: CDR1 MNHNS, CDR2 SASEGT. V shed 4 bases and J shed 7 bases, with 23 bases lying between them. The CDR3 is CASSAGRVGGPRQPQHF. CDR3 sequence (DNA): TGTGCCAGCAGTGCGGGGAGGGTCGGGGGCCCTAGGCAGCCCCAGCATTTT.

This sequence joins TRBV30 and TRBJ2-1; 9 bases are a match to TRBD2. Trimming at V came to 3 bases and at J to 9 bases, leaving 3 bases not matched to a gene. Germline CDR1 reads GTSNPN; CDR2 reads SVGIG (reference sequence). The CDR3 loop spans 12 amino acids. CDR3 sequence: CAWRGLAFEQFF. For the CDR3, the DNA is TGTGCCTGGAGGGGACTAGCATTTGAGCAGTTCTTC.

Only a few counts were recorded for this clone. J is TRBJ1-1 and V is TRBV5-1, with a possible D match to TRBD1 (6 bases). V lost 2 bases, J lost 1 base, and 12 bases lay in between. Germline V lookup: CDR1 SGHRS, CDR2 YFSETQ. This CDR3 has 15 amino acids. The DNA for the CDR3 is TGCGCCAGCAGCTTACACAGGGAGAGGAACACTGAAGCTTTCTTT. Translation: CASSLHRERNTEAFF.

This clone was recorded a few times. The CDR3 DNA sequence: TGCAGCGTTAGGGAGTCAGTAAATCAGCCCCAGCATTTT. It is translated as CSVRESVNQPQHF. The chain is built from TRBV29-1 and TRBJ1-5, with no clear D. The CDR3 runs to 13 residues. Trimming left V 5 bases short and J 4 bases short, with 12 bases between. The germline CDR1 and CDR2 sequences are SQVTM and ANQGSEA. Variable domain in full (rest from reference TRBV29-1 and TRBJ1-5): SAVISQKPSRDICQRGTSLTIQCQVDSQVTMMFWYRQQPGQSLTLIATANQGSEATYESGFVIDKFPISRPNLTFSTLTVSNMSPEDSSIYLCSVRESVNQPQHFGDGTRLSIL.

This rearrangement joins TRBV2 to TRBJ2-7; 7 bases agree with TRBD2. V dropped 9 bases and J dropped 10; count of bases not matched to a gene: 12. Germline V gene lookup returns CDR1 SNHLY and CDR2 FYNNEI. The CDR3 contains 12 residues. The CDR3 sequence is CASDTGTIQQYF. DNA for the CDR3: TGTGCCAGTGATACGGGGACTATTCAACAGTACTTC.